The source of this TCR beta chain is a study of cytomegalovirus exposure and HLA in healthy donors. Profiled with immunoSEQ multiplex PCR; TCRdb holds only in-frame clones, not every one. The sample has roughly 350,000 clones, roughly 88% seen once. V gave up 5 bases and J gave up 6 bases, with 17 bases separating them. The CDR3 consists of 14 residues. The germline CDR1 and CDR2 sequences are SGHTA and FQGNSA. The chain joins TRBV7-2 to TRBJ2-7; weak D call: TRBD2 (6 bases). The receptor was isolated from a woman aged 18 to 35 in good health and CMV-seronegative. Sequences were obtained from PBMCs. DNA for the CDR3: TGTGCCAGCAGCCCTACCGTAGGGACTCTCGAGCAGTACTTC. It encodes CASSPTVGTLEQYF.